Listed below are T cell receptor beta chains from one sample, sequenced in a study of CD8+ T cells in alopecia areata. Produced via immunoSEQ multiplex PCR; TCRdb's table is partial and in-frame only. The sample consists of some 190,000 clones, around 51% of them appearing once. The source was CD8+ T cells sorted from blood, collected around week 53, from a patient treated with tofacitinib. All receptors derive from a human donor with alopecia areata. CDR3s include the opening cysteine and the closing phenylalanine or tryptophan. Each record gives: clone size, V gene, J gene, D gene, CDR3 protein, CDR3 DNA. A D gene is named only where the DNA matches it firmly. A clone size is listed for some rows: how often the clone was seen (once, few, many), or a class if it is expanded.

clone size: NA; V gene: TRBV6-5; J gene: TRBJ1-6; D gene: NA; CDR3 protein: CASTNLGYSPLHF; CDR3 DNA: TGTGCCAGCACCAACTTGGGGTATTCACCCCTCCACTTT
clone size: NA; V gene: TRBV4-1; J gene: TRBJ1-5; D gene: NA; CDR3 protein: CASSQVGAVRPQHF; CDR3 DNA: TGCGCCAGCAGCCAAGTGGGAGCGGTGAGACCCCAGCATTTT
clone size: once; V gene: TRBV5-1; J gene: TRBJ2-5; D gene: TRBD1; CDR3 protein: CASSLAAGGFLETQYF; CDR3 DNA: TGCGCCAGCAGCTTGGCTGCAGGGGGCTTCTTAGAGACCCAGTACTTC
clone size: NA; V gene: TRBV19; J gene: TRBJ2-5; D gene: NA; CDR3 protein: CASSIDTEETQYF; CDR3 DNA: TGTGCCAGTAGTATAGATACTGAAGAGACCCAGTACTTC
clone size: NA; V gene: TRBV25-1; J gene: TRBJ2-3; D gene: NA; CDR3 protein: CASSESRTVTDTQYF; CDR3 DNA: TGTGCCAGCAGTGAATCTAGGACAGTCACAGATACGCAGTATTTT
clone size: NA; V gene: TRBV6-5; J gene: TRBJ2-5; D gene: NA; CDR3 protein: CASSLPAGETQYF; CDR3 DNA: TGTGCCAGCAGCCTGCCGGCCGGGGAGACCCAGTACTTC
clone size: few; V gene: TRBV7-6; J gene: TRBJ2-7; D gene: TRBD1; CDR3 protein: CASSHRGTAAYEQYF; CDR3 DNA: TGTGCCAGCAGCCATCGAGGGACAGCAGCCTACGAGCAGTACTTC
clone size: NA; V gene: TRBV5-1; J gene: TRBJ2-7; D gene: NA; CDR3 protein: CASSLGGTNDEQYF; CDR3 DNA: TGCGCCAGCAGCTTGGGAGGGACGAACGACGAGCAGTACTTC
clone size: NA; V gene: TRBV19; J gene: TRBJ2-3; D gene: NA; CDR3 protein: CASSTKVDTQYF; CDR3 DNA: TGTGCCAGTAGTACGAAGGTTGATACGCAGTATTTT
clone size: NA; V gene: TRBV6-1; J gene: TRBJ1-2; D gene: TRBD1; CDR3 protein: CASSDDLTGIYGYTF; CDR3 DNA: TGTGCCAGCAGTGACGATTTGACAGGGATTTATGGCTACACCTTC
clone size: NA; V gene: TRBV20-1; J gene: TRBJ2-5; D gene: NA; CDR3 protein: CSARPGETQYF; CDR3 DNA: TGCAGTGCTAGGCCGGGGGAGACCCAGTACTTC
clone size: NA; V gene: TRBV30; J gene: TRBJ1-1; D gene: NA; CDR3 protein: CAWSAWQGQLDIAAFF; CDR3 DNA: TGTGCCTGGAGTGCCTGGCAGGGTCAACTCGATATAGCAGCTTTCTTT
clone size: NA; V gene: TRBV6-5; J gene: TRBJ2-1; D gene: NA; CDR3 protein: CASSYSSRDNEQFF; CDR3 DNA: TGTGCCAGCAGTTACTCGAGCAGAGACAATGAGCAGTTCTTC
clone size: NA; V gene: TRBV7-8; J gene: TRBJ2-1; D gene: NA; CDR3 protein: CASSLAYNEQFF; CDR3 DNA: TGTGCCAGCAGCTTAGCCTACAATGAGCAGTTCTTC
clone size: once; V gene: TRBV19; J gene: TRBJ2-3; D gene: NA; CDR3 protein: CASSIDPGGVTDTQYF; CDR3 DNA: TGTGCCAGTAGTATAGACCCAGGAGGAGTAACAGATACGCAGTATTTT
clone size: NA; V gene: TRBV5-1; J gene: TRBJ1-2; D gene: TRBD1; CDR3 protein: CASSLGQGVSYGYTF; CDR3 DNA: TGCGCCAGCAGCTTGGGACAGGGGGTCAGCTATGGCTACACCTTC
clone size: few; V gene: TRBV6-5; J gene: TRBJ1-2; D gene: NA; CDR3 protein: CASSSRGGYGYTF; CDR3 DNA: TGTGCCAGCAGTTCCAGAGGGGGGTATGGCTACACCTTC
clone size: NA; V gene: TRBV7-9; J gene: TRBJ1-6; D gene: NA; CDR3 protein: CASSPPNSPLHF; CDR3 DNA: TGTGCCAGCAGCCCACCGAATTCACCCCTCCACTTT
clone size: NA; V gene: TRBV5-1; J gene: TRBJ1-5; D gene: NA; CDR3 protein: CASSLEGPGRNQPQHF; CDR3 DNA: TGCGCCAGCAGCTTGGAGGGCCCTGGGAGGAATCAGCCCCAGCATTTT
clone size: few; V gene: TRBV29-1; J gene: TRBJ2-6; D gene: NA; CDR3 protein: CSVSGRAVGTLSGANVLTF; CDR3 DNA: TGCAGCGTTTCGGGACGGGCTGTGGGGACTCTCTCTGGGGCCAACGTCCTGACTTTC
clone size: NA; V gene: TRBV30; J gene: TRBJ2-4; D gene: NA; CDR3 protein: CAWSAGQNIQYF; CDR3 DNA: TGTGCCTGGAGTGCCGGGCAAAACATTCAGTACTTC
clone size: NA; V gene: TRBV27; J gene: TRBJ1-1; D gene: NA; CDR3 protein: CASSLIPSAEAFF; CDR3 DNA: TGTGCCAGCAGTTTAATCCCGTCAGCCGAAGCTTTCTTT
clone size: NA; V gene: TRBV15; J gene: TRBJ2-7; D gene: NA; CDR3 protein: CATGTGTLRSGEQYF; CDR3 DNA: TGTGCCACCGGAACCGGGACTCTACGATCGGGGGAGCAGTACTTC
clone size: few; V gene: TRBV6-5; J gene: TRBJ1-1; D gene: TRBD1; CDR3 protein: CASSPGQYTEAFF; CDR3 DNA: TGTGCCAGCAGCCCGGGACAGTACACTGAAGCTTTCTTT
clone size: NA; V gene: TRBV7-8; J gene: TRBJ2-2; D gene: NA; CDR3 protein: CASSLVGQATGELFF; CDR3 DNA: TGTGCCAGCAGCTTAGTCGGGCAGGCGACCGGGGAGCTGTTTTTT
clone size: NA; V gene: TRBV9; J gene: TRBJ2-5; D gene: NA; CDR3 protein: CASSTLVGLGETQYF; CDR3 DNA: TGTGCCAGCAGCACCCTGGTAGGGCTTGGGGAGACCCAGTACTTC
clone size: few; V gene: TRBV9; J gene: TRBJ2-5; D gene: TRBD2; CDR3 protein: CASSVGGGSEETQYF; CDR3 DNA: TGTGCCAGCAGCGTGGGCGGGGGGTCAGAAGAGACCCAGTACTTC
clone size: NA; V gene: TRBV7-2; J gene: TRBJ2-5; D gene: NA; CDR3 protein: CASSLPMWETQYF; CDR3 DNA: TGTGCCAGCAGCTTGCCTATGTGGGAGACCCAGTACTTC
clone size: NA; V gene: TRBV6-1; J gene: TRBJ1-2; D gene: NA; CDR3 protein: CASVRDSGNYGYTF; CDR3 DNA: TGTGCCAGCGTCAGGGACTCGGGTAACTATGGCTACACCTTC
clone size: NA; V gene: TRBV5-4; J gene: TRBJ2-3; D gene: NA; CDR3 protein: CASSLNRATDTQYF; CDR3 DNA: TGTGCCAGCAGCTTGAACAGGGCTACAGATACGCAGTATTTT
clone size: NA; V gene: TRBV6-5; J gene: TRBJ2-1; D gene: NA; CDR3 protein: CASRTEGSYNEQFF; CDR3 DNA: TGTGCCAGCAGGACCGAGGGCTCCTACAATGAGCAGTTCTTC
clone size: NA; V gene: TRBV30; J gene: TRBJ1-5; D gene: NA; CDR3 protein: CAWSVTGSNQPQHF; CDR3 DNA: TGTGCCTGGAGTGTCACAGGGAGCAATCAGCCCCAGCATTTT
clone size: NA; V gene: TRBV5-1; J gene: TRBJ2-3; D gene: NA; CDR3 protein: CASSSIPTGVDTQYF; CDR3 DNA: TGCGCCAGCAGCTCAATTCCGACGGGGGTTGATACGCAGTATTTT
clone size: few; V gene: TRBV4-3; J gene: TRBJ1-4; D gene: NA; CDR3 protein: CASSREYRAVEKLFF; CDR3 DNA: TGCGCCAGCAGCAGGGAATACAGGGCGGTGGAAAAACTGTTTTTT
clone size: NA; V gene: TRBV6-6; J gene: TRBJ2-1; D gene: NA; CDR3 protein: CASSYHGRANNNEQFF; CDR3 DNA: TGTGCCAGCAGTTACCATGGCAGGGCGAACAACAATGAGCAGTTCTTC
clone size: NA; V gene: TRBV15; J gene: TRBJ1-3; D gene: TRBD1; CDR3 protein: CATSRTGTGDTIYF; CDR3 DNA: TGTGCCACCAGCAGAACCGGGACAGGGGACACCATATATTTT
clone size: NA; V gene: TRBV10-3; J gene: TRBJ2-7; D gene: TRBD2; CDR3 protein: CAISDPGLASEQYF; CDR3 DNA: TGTGCCATCAGTGACCCTGGACTAGCGAGCGAGCAGTACTTC
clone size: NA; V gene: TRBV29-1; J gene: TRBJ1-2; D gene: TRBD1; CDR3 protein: CSVDRQGGYGYTF; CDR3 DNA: TGCAGCGTTGACCGACAGGGGGGCTATGGCTACACCTTC
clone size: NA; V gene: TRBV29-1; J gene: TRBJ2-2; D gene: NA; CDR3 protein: CSVETRNTGELFF; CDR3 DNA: TGCAGCGTTGAGACGCGGAACACCGGGGAGCTGTTTTTT
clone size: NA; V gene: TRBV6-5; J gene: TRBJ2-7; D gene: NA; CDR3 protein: CASASSYEQYF; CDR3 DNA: TGTGCCAGCGCTAGCTCCTACGAGCAGTACTTC
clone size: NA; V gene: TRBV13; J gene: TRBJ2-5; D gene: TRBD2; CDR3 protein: CASSEGLAGDSNETQYF; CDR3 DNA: TGTGCCAGCAGCGAGGGACTAGCGGGAGACTCCAATGAGACCCAGTACTTC
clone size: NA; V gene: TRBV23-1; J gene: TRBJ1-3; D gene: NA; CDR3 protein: CASRHTPGNTIYF; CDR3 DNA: TGCGCCAGCAGGCACACCCCCGGAAACACCATATATTTT
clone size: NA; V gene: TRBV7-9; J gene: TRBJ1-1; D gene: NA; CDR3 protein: CASSSEVPTNTEAFF; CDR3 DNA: TGTGCCAGCAGCTCCGAGGTTCCAACGAACACTGAAGCTTTCTTT
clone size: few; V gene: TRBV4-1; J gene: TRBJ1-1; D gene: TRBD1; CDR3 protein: CASSYGQGWSEAFF; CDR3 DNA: TGCGCCAGCAGCTACGGACAGGGGTGGTCTGAAGCTTTCTTT
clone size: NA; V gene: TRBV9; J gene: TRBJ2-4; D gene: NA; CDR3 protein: CASSPVGVTRDIQYF; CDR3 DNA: TGTGCCAGCAGCCCCGTGGGGGTAACGAGGGACATTCAGTACTTC
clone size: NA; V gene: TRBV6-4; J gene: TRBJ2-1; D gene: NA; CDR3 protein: CASNSTGEGDEQFF; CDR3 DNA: TGTGCCAGCAATTCGACAGGGGAGGGAGATGAGCAGTTCTTC